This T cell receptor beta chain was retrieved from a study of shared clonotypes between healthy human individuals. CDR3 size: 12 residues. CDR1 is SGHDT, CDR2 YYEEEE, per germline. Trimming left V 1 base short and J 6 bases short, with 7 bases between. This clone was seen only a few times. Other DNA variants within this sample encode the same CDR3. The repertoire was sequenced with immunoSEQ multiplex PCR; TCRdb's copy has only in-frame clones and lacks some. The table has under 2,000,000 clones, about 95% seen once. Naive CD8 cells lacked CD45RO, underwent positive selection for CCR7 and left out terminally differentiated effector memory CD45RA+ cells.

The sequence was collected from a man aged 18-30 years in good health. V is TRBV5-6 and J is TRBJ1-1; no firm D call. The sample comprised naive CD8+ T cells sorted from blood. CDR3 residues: CASSLWGAEAFF. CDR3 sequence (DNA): TGTGCCAGCAGCTTGTGGGGAGCTGAAGCTTTCTTT.